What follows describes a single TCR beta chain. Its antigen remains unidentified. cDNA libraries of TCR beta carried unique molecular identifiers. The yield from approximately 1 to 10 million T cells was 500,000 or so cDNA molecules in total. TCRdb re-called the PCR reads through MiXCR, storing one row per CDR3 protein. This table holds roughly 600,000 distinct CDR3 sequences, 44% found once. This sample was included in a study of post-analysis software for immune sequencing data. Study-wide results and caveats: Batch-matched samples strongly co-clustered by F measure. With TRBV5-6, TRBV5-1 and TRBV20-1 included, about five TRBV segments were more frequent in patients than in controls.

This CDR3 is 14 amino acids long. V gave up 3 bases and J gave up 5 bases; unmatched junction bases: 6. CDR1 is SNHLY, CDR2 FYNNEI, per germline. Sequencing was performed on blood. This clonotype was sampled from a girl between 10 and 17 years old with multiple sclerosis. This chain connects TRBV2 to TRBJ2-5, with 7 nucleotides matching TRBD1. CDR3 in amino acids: CASSDAGGGETQYF. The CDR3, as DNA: TGTGCCAGCAGTGATGCAGGGGGTGGGGAGACCCAGTACTTC.